These T cell receptor beta chains were read from a single sample in a study of T-cell memory formation after mild COVID-19. TCRdb called the 5' RACE reads again in MiXCR, with one record for every CDR3 protein. Of about 470,000 distinct CDR3 sequences listed, about 18% are singletons. Sequencing was done on a sample of PBMCs or a T cell subset sorted from them (not recorded which). The receptors shown here come from an adult woman who had mild COVID-19 (a few samples of this study predate the infection). Cell type and time point are not known. Both conserved end residues are part of each CDR3. A D gene is named only where the DNA matches it firmly. The size entry is marked missing in some rows and otherwise reads once, few, many or a size class.

j_call d_call v_call clone_size cdr3_aa cdr3_nt
TRBJ2-3 . TRBV20-1 . CSATPGEDTQYF TGCAGTGCTACCCCAGGGGAAGATACGCAGTATTTT
TRBJ2-7 . TRBV6-2/TRBV6-3 many CASSYLAANPYEQYF TGTGCCAGCAGTTACCTGGCAGCCAACCCCTACGAGCAGTACTTC
TRBJ1-1 . TRBV6-2/TRBV6-3 few CASSYSDEAFF TGTGCCAGCAGTTACTCGGATGAAGCTTTCTTT
TRBJ1-1 . TRBV20-1 . CSAPIGNTEAFF TGCAGTGCTCCAATCGGGAACACTGAAGCTTTCTTT
TRBJ2-1 . TRBV6-5 many CASLGLRNEQFF TGTGCCAGCCTAGGTCTTCGCAATGAGCAGTTCTTC
TRBJ2-1 TRBD2 TRBV4-3 many CASSQGLAGREQFF TGCGCCAGCAGCCAGGGACTAGCGGGACGTGAGCAGTTCTTC
TRBJ1-1 TRBD1 TRBV25-1 . CASSRTGATEAFF TGTGCCAGCAGTAGAACAGGGGCCACTGAAGCTTTCTTT
TRBJ2-3 TRBD2 TRBV9 few CASSVRAGADTQYF TGTGCCAGCAGCGTCCGGGCGGGAGCGGATACGCAGTATTTT
TRBJ2-2 . TRBV12-3/TRBV12-4 . CASSRTGTGKSGELFF TGTGCCAGCAGCCGGACCGGGACTGGGAAATCCGGGGAGCTGTTTTTT
TRBJ1-4 . TRBV4-3 . CASSQDNTGNWGEKLFF TGCGCCAGCAGCCAAGATAACACCGGGAACTGGGGCGAAAAACTGTTTTTT
TRBJ2-7 . TRBV20-1 few CSARDGWGEQYF TGCAGTGCTAGAGATGGTTGGGGCGAGCAGTACTTC
TRBJ2-3 . TRBV5-5 . CASSSGYGTDTQYF TGTGCCAGCAGCTCTGGCTACGGCACAGATACGCAGTATTTT
TRBJ1-1 . TRBV7-3 . CASSLSAGPTVPEAFF TGTGCCAGCAGCTTAAGTGCAGGGCCCACAGTCCCTGAAGCTTTCTTT
TRBJ2-3 TRBD2 TRBV4-2 few CASSQVPAGGPGDTQYF TGTGCCAGCAGCCAAGTTCCAGCGGGGGGGCCGGGAGATACGCAGTATTTT
TRBJ2-7 . TRBV5-1 many CASSYIQGGEQYF TGCGCCAGCAGCTATATCCAGGGGGGCGAGCAGTACTTC
TRBJ1-1 TRBD1 TRBV2 . CASREGQRRTEAFF TGTGCCAGCAGGGAGGGACAGAGACGCACTGAAGCTTTCTTT
TRBJ1-4 . TRBV5-5 few CASSSGPQAATNEKLFF TGTGCCAGCAGCTCGGGACCGCAGGCGGCAACTAATGAAAAACTGTTTTTT
TRBJ2-2 TRBD2 TRBV7-2 . CASSLALAGVRTGELFF TGTGCCAGCAGCTTAGCACTAGCGGGAGTTCGGACCGGGGAGCTGTTTTTT
TRBJ2-7 TRBD2 TRBV2 . CASTPDGLAMNEQYF TGTGCCAGCACGCCCGACGGACTAGCGATGAACGAGCAGTACTTC
TRBJ2-2 TRBD1 TRBV3-1 . CASSQAFSGTGGSGELFF TGTGCCAGCAGCCAAGCATTCTCCGGGACAGGGGGCTCCGGGGAGCTGTTTTTT
TRBJ2-5 TRBD2 TRBV4-2 many CASSQGIGGSQETQYF TGTGCCAGCAGCCAGGGAATTGGCGGGAGCCAGGAGACCCAGTACTTC
TRBJ1-1 TRBD1 TRBV5-4 few CAGFLDRGTEAFF TGTGCCGGCTTTTTGGACAGGGGCACTGAAGCTTTCTTT
TRBJ2-1 . TRBV3-1 many CASSHSGQGGSYNEQFF TGTGCCAGCAGCCACTCAGGCCAAGGGGGCTCCTACAATGAGCAGTTCTTC
TRBJ2-7 . TRBV6-5 . CASSYWAGSSYEQYF TGTGCCAGCAGTTACTGGGCAGGGAGCTCCTACGAGCAGTACTTC
TRBJ1-5 . TRBV12-3/TRBV12-4 . CASSPPANQPQHF TGTGCCAGCAGTCCCCCGGCCAATCAGCCCCAGCATTTT
TRBJ1-2 . TRBV5-5 . CASSLLSGVGVYGYTF TGTGCCAGCAGCTTGCTTTCGGGAGTGGGCGTCTATGGCTACACCTTC
TRBJ2-5 . TRBV2 . CASSQMPQGQETQYF TGTGCCAGCAGCCAAATGCCCCAAGGCCAAGAGACCCAGTACTTC
TRBJ1-2 . TRBV6-4 many CASSDYKGSGGYTF TGTGCCAGCAGTGACTACAAGGGGTCAGGTGGCTACACCTTC
TRBJ2-5 TRBD2 TRBV6-5 few CASSYSASGGRLGETQYF TGTGCCAGCAGTTACTCGGCTAGCGGGGGGCGACTTGGAGAGACCCAGTACTTC
TRBJ2-1 . TRBV6-6 few CASSYPLGLADEQFF TGTGCCAGCAGTTACCCGTTGGGGCTAGCCGATGAGCAGTTCTTC
TRBJ1-2 TRBD1 TRBV5-1 . CASISGTGVRAATYTF TGCGCCAGCATCTCTGGGACAGGGGTAAGGGCCGCAACCTACACCTTC
TRBJ2-1 . TRBV5-1 . CASSLALGEIAYNEQFF TGCGCCAGCAGCTTGGCCCTGGGGGAAATAGCTTACAATGAGCAGTTCTTC
TRBJ2-3 . TRBV21-1 . CASSKALTARPPTDTQYF TGTGCCAGCAGCAAAGCGCTTACAGCCAGGCCCCCAACAGATACGCAGTATTTT
TRBJ2-1 TRBD2 TRBV9 few CASSRRLAGHNEQFF TGTGCCAGCAGCCGACGACTAGCGGGCCACAATGAGCAGTTCTTC
TRBJ1-5 . TRBV7-8 . CASSLGVVTQGGQPQHF TGTGCCAGCAGCTTAGGAGTGGTAACACAGGGAGGCCAGCCCCAGCATTTT
TRBJ1-1 . TRBV9 . CASSAPGGPNTEAFF TGTGCCAGCAGCGCCCCGGGTGGTCCGAACACTGAAGCTTTCTTT
TRBJ2-3 . TRBV5-5 . CASSLRTRDVTDTQYF TGTGCCAGCAGCTTGCGGACGCGGGATGTAACAGATACGCAGTATTTT
TRBJ2-7 TRBD2 TRBV7-9 once CASSLFGGKAGDHEQYF TGTGCCAGCAGCTTATTCGGGGGGAAAGCGGGAGACCACGAGCAGTACTTC
TRBJ1-1 TRBD1 TRBV5-1 . CASSTGQLVTEAFF TGCGCCAGCAGCACGGGACAGTTGGTCACTGAAGCTTTCTTT
TRBJ2-3 . TRBV15 . CATSVARWADTQYF TGTGCCACCAGCGTCGCGCGCTGGGCAGATACGCAGTATTTT
TRBJ2-5 . TRBV24-1 . CATSDTTRNQETQYF TGTGCCACCAGTGATACTACAAGGAACCAAGAGACCCAGTACTTC
TRBJ2-7 TRBD2 TRBV20-1 . CSARDGTSGDFGEQYF TGCAGTGCTAGAGACGGGACTAGCGGTGACTTCGGCGAGCAGTACTTC
TRBJ2-4 . TRBV5-6 . CASSSIQTGPWENIQYF TGTGCCAGCAGCTCGATTCAAACCGGGCCCTGGGAAAACATTCAGTACTTC
TRBJ2-7 TRBD1 TRBV20-1 . CSARPGTGRDQYF TGCAGTGCTAGGCCCGGGACAGGGAGAGATCAGTACTTC
TRBJ2-1 TRBD2 TRBV24-1 . CATSDPFGGGPNNEQFF TGTGCCACCAGTGATCCATTCGGGGGAGGGCCGAACAATGAGCAGTTCTTC
TRBJ2-5 TRBD1 TRBV7-2 . CASSPRGTGSGETQYF TGTGCCAGCAGCCCCCGAGGGACAGGGTCAGGAGAGACCCAGTACTTC
TRBJ2-3 TRBD2 TRBV7-2 . CATSLAGGPDTQYF TGTGCCACCAGCTTGGCGGGAGGGCCAGATACGCAGTATTTT
TRBJ2-1 TRBD2 TRBV24-1 . CATSDRSGRASDEQFF TGTGCCACCAGTGATCGCAGCGGGAGAGCCTCGGATGAGCAGTTCTTC
TRBJ2-7 TRBD1 TRBV5-1 . CASSLARQGLSASSYEQYF TGCGCCAGCAGCTTGGCCCGACAGGGGTTATCTGCGAGCTCCTACGAGCAGTACTTC
TRBJ1-1 TRBD1 TRBV5-1 . CASSYLLTGRGAFF TGCGCCAGCAGCTACCTACTGACAGGGAGAGGAGCTTTCTTT
TRBJ1-2 . TRBV2 . CASSERAGFGGYTF TGTGCCAGCAGTGAGAGGGCAGGGTTCGGTGGCTACACCTTC
TRBJ1-4 TRBD1 TRBV24-1 many CATSVGGGTANEKLFF TGTGCCACCAGTGTAGGGGGCGGGACGGCGAATGAAAAACTGTTTTTT
TRBJ1-6 . TRBV6-6 few CASSPTRDESKRSPLHF TGTGCCAGCAGCCCTACCCGGGATGAGAGTAAACGGTCACCCCTCCACTTT
TRBJ1-3 TRBD1 TRBV29-1 many CSVVLGTAVSGNTIYF TGCAGCGTTGTTCTCGGGACAGCAGTGTCCGGAAACACCATATATTTT
TRBJ2-7 TRBD1 TRBV4-1 few CASSHQGQGSYEQYF TGCGCCAGCAGCCACCAGGGACAGGGCTCCTACGAGCAGTACTTC
TRBJ1-2 . TRBV5-5 few CASSQEGLYGYTF TGTGCCAGCAGCCAAGAGGGTCTTTACGGCTACACCTTC
TRBJ2-7 . TRBV27 . CASSPTTRAYEQYF TGTGCCAGCAGTCCGACGACTAGGGCCTACGAGCAGTACTTC
TRBJ2-5 . TRBV7-8 many CASSYPREETQYF TGTGCCAGCAGCTATCCCAGGGAAGAGACCCAGTACTTC
TRBJ1-3 TRBD1 TRBV7-6 few CASSPTGRRTSGNTIYF TGTGCCAGCAGTCCGACAGGGAGGAGGACCTCTGGAAACACCATATATTTT
TRBJ2-7 TRBD2 TRBV4-2 . CASSPHGGSSLSYEQYF TGTGCCAGCAGCCCCCATGGCGGGAGTTCCCTGTCCTACGAGCAGTACTTC